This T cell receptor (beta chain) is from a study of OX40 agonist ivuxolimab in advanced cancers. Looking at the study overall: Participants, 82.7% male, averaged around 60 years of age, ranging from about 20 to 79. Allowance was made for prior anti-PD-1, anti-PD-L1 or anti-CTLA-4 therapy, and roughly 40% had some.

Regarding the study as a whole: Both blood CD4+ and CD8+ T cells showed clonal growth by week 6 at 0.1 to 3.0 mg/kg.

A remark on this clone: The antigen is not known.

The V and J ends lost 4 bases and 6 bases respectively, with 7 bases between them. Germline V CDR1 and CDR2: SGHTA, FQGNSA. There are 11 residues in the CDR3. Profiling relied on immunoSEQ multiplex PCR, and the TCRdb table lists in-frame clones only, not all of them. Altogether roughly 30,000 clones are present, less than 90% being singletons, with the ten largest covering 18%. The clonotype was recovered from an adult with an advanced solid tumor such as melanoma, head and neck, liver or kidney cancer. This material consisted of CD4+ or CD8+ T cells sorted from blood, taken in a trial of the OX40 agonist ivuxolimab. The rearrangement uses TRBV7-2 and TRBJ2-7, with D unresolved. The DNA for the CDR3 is TGTGCCAGCAGCTCCCCCCCCGAGCAGTACTTC. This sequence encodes CASSSPPEQYF.